These 30 T cell receptor beta chains originate from one sample sequenced in a study of cytomegalovirus exposure and HLA in healthy donors. It was with 60 Vbeta and 13 Jbeta primers that the PCR ran. Sequencing was performed with immunoSEQ multiplex PCR; in TCRdb, only in-frame clones are kept and a portion is missing. In the table there are about 240,000 clones, around 80% of which are singletons. Material: PBMCs. Every receptor here comes from a boy aged 5-17 years in good health and CMV-seronegative.

The chain carries TRBV5-1 and TRBJ2-1; 13 nucleotides align to TRBD2. V was pared by 4 bases and J by 6 bases, with 4 bases of the junction left unmatched. Germline lookup yields CDR1 SGHRS and CDR2 YFSETQ. This CDR3 has 15 residues. CDR3 DNA sequence: TGCGCCAGCAGCCCCCGACTAGCGGGGGGCAATGAGCAGTTCTTC. Translating gives CASSPRLAGGNEQFF. Complete variable domain (other parts from reference TRBV5-1 and TRBJ2-1): KAGVTQTPRYLIKTRGQQVTLSCSPISGHRSVSWYQQTPGQGLQFLFEYFSETQRNKGNFPGRFSGRQFSNSRSEMNVSTLELGDSALYLCASSPRLAGGNEQFFGPGTRLTVL.

The genes are TRBV6-5 and TRBJ1-6; TRBD1 matches at 7 bases. CDR1 is MNHEY and CDR2 is SVGAGI in the germline V gene. The CDR3 totals 14 residues. J was trimmed by 3 bases and V by 10 bases; bases with no gene match: 6. CDR3 nucleotide sequence: TGTGCCACGTCCCGGGACAGCTATAATTCACCCCTCCACTTT. It codes for CATSRDSYNSPLHF.

The chain uses TRBV11-3 and TRBJ2-7, with TRBD1 as a possible D gene (6 bases). CDR3 size: 14 residues. Germline V gene data show CDR1 as SGHNT and CDR2 as YENEEA. The V end lost 5 bases, the J end lost 3 bases, and 14 bases lay between the germline ends. The CDR3 spells CASSLAQGIYEQYF. The CDR3 nucleotides read TGTGCCAGCAGCCTCGCCCAGGGGATCTACGAGCAGTACTTC.

V usage is TRBV6-6 and J usage is TRBJ2-3, with D possibly matching TRBD2 (6 bases). With 0 bases removed from V and 4 bases from J, the gap between germline ends came to 8 bases. Germline-derived CDR1 and CDR2 are MNHNY and SVGAGI (reference sequence). The CDR3 length is 14 residues. CDR3 sequence: CASSYSGTADTQYF. In nucleotides, the CDR3 is TGTGCCAGCAGTTACTCTGGGACTGCAGATACGCAGTATTTT.

The V gene is TRBV12-5, the J gene TRBJ2-5, with no clear D. Germline V CDR1 and CDR2: LGHNT, FRNRAP. Trimming cost V 1 base and J 7 bases, with 13 bases left between them. The CDR3 loop spans 14 amino acids. The CDR3, as DNA: TGTGCTAGTGGTTTGGATAACTACCTGTTGACCCAGTACTTC. Amino acids: CASGLDNYLLTQYF.

The CDR3 loop reads CASSVGPSGAYEQYF. CDR3 DNA: TGTGCCAGCAGCGTAGGTCCTAGCGGAGCCTACGAGCAGTACTTC. The chain joins TRBV9 to TRBJ2-7, with 7 bases lining up with TRBD2. Losses at the gene ends were 0 bases for V and 2 bases for J; bases not matched to a gene: 5. Germline CDR1 SGDLS, CDR2 YYNGEE. The CDR3 totals 15 residues.

The chain carries TRBV7-2 and TRBJ1-2; 7 bases match TRBD1. This CDR3 has 15 amino acids. Unmatched junction bases numbered 17, after V lost 10 bases and J lost 6 bases. The V gene's germline CDR1 is SGHTA and CDR2 FQGNSA. The CDR3 is CATALETGRGDGYTF. DNA of the CDR3: TGTGCCACCGCACTAGAGACAGGGAGAGGCGATGGCTACACCTTC. Full variable domain (rest looked up from reference TRBV7-2 and TRBJ1-2): GAGVSQSPSNKVTEKGKDVELRCDPISGHTALYWYRQSLGQGLEFLIYFQGNSAPDKSGLPSDRFSAERTGGSVSTLTIQRTQQEDSAVYLCATALETGRGDGYTFGSGTRLTVV.

A note on this clone: Relative to the germline gene, one junction end is altered; a read error may explain this. The chain links TRBV7-9 to TRBJ2-1; D is perhaps TRBD2 (5 bases). The germline CDR1 and CDR2 sequences are SEHNR and FQNEAQ (reference sequence). The CDR3 is 12 amino acids. CDR3 bases: TGTTCCAGCAGCTCCACTAGCAATGAGCAGTTCTTC. Translated, it gives CSSSSTSNEQFF.

This chain links TRBV5-1 with TRBJ2-7, with 14 bases matching TRBD2. The V gene's germline CDR1 is SGHRS and CDR2 YFSETQ. V shed 4 bases, J shed 4 bases, and the junction held 4 bases outside the gene matches. The CDR3 runs to 15 residues. CDR3 region: CASSGTSGRSYEQYF. CDR3 nucleotides: TGCGCCAGCAGCGGGACTAGCGGGAGAAGTTACGAGCAGTACTTC.

This clone was counted a single time. This chain links TRBV5-1 with TRBJ2-7; possible D gene TRBD2, 6 bases. The CDR3 is 15 residues long. Between the trimmed V and J ends, which lost 0 bases and 2 bases, there was a span of 12 bases. Germline CDR1 and CDR2: SGHRS and YFSETQ. The CDR3 spells CASSLGSRDTYEQYF. The CDR3 coding sequence is TGCGCCAGCAGCTTGGGCTCGCGGGATACCTACGAGCAGTACTTC.

This clone was seen just once. The DNA for the CDR3 is TGTGCCTCCTATAGGACTAGCGGGCTCGGGGAGCTGTTTTTT. It yields the protein CASYRTSGLGELFF. This sequence joins TRBV30 and TRBJ2-2; 11 nucleotides align to TRBD2. The CDR3 loop spans 14 amino acids. Germline V CDR1 and CDR2: GTSNPN, SVGIG (reference sequence). J gave up 7 bases and V 7 bases, and 8 bases lay outside the gene matches.

Only a few counts were recorded for this clone. This chain connects TRBV28 to TRBJ2-7; 8 positions agree with TRBD1. With 3 bases clipped from V and 4 bases from J, the junction kept 14 bases outside the gene matches. Per the germline V gene, CDR1 is MDHEN and CDR2 is SYDVKM. This CDR3 has 17 amino acids. CDR3 sequence: CASSFAGGKPSGYEQYF. The CDR3 DNA sequence: TGTGCCAGCAGTTTTGCAGGGGGCAAACCCTCGGGTTACGAGCAGTACTTC. The full variable domain, rest sourced from reference TRBV28 and TRBJ2-7, is DVKVTQSSRYLVKRTGEKVFLECVQDMDHENMFWYRQDPGLGLRLIYFSYDVKMKEKGDIPEGYSVSREKKERFSLILESASTNQTSMYLCASSFAGGKPSGYEQYFGPGTRLTVT.

The rearrangement uses TRBV2 and TRBJ1-5; the match to TRBD1 covers 9 bases. V shed 2 bases and J 6 bases; nucleotides not matched to a gene: 2. The length of the CDR3 is 14 residues. CDR1 and CDR2 (germline): SNHLY, FYNNEI. CDR3 region: CASSETGGGQPQHF. The CDR3 DNA follows: TGTGCCAGCAGTGAAACAGGGGGCGGTCAGCCCCAGCATTTT.

The rearrangement links TRBV5-1 to TRBJ2-3; possible D gene TRBD2, 6 bases. From germline, CDR1 is SGHRS and CDR2 YFSETQ. The CDR3 runs 14 residues. V was clipped by 7 bases and J by 5 bases, with 17 bases between them. The CDR3 DNA reads as TGCGCCAGCCTTGATTCGGGAGTGGTAGATACGCAGTATTTT. This translates into CASLDSGVVDTQYF.

The gene calls are TRBV15 and TRBJ2-3, with 11 bases matching TRBD2. Germline V gene data show CDR1 as LNHNV and CDR2 as YYDKDF (reference sequence). The CDR3 is 16 residues long. V dropped 1 base and J dropped 4; count of bases not matched to a gene: 4. The CDR3, as DNA: TGTGCCACCAGCAGAGGGACTAGCGGGTTGTCAGATACGCAGTATTTT. As protein: CATSRGTSGLSDTQYF. The full variable domain, its missing parts supplied by reference TRBV15 and TRBJ2-3, is DAMVIQNPRYQVTQFGKPVTLSCSQTLNHNVMYWYQQKSSQAPKLLFHYYDKDFNNEADTPDNFQSRRPNTSFCFLDIRSPGLGDTAMYLCATSRGTSGLSDTQYFGPGTRLTVL.

This clone was detected only a few times. This sequence joins TRBV13 and TRBJ2-2, with D possibly TRBD2 on 6 matching bases. Trimming took off 0 bases at V and 6 bases at J, with 14 bases between the two ends. The CDR3 length is 16 residues. Germline-derived CDR1 and CDR2 are PRHDT and FYEKMQ (reference sequence). CDR3 in DNA: TGTGCCAGCAGCTTAGGGGGGCGGGGAGTCGCCGGGGAGCTGTTTTTT. Its translation: CASSLGGRGVAGELFF.

Only a few counts were recorded for this clone. V is TRBV5-4 and J is TRBJ1-1; a possible D gene is TRBD1 (5 bases). Trimming stripped 3 bases from V and 5 bases from J, with 17 bases between. The CDR3 loop spans 15 amino acids. Germline V gene data show CDR1 as SGHNT and CDR2 as YYREEE (reference sequence). The CDR3 sequence: CASSSPLGGKTEAFF. CDR3 nucleotide sequence: TGTGCCAGCAGCTCCCCGCTTGGGGGGAAGACTGAAGCTTTCTTT.

J is TRBJ1-5 and V is TRBV2, with TRBD1 matching over 7 bases. CDR1 SNHLY and CDR2 FYNNEI come from the germline V gene. Trimming at V came to 6 bases and at J to 4 bases, leaving 15 bases not matched to a gene. The length of the CDR3 is 17 residues. CDR3 in DNA: TGTGCCAGCAGGGGACAGTGGGGGGATTTTTGGAATCAGCCCCAGCATTTT. It yields the protein CASRGQWGDFWNQPQHF.

This clone appeared once. CDR3 nucleotides: TGTGCCAGCAGCTTGTCCAGCGGGGGGCCCGTTACCTACAATGAGCAGTTCTTC. Its translation is CASSLSSGGPVTYNEQFF. The rearrangement uses TRBV5-5 and TRBJ2-1; 9 bases match TRBD2. The CDR3 has 18 amino acids. Germline-derived CDR1 and CDR2 are SGHKS and YYEKEE (reference sequence). Trimming cost V 1 base and J 2 bases; bases outside gene matches: 10.

The chain recombines TRBV9 with TRBJ1-1; unclear D gene. This CDR3 comprises 15 residues. Germline V gene sequence: CDR1 SGDLS, CDR2 YYNGEE. V was trimmed by 0 bases and J by 4 bases, leaving 13 bases between them. CDR3 sequence: CASSVVQVGSTEAFF. The CDR3, as DNA: TGTGCCAGCAGCGTAGTTCAGGTTGGGTCCACTGAAGCTTTCTTT.

This clone appeared a single time. The chain recombines TRBV4-1 with TRBJ1-1; no clear D gene. Germline V gene data show CDR1 as MGHRA and CDR2 as YSYEKL. Trimming stripped 5 bases from V and 11 bases from J, with 15 bases between. CDR3 length equals 12 residues. This CDR3 reads CASSALGDLAFF. The CDR3 DNA sequence: TGCGCCAGCAGCGCTTTGGGCGATCTGGCTTTCTTT.

The V gene is TRBV7-6, the J gene TRBJ1-2; D ambiguous. Germline V gene lookup returns CDR1 SGHVS and CDR2 FNYEAQ. V lost 5 bases to trimming and J lost 6 bases, with 16 bases between them. The CDR3 contains 14 residues. CDR3 sequence reads: CASSLGYGEDGYTF. For the CDR3, the DNA is TGTGCCAGCAGCCTCGGGTATGGGGAGGATGGCTACACCTTC.

The chain couples TRBV30 to TRBJ1-5, with unresolved D. This CDR3 comprises 13 residues. Germline CDR1 is GTSNPN and CDR2 is SVGIG (reference sequence). The V end lost 0 bases, the J end lost 4 bases, and 7 bases lay between the germline ends. As DNA, the CDR3 is TGTGCCTGGAGTGTATTGGCTAATCAGCCCCAGCATTTT. This sequence encodes CAWSVLANQPQHF. Together with reference TRBV30 and TRBJ1-5, the CDR3 gives the full variable domain: SQTIHQWPATLVQPVGSPLSLECTVEGTSNPNLYWYRQAAGRGLQLLFYSVGIGQISSEVPQNLSASRPQDRQFILSSKKLLLSDSGFYLCAWSVLANQPQHFGDGTRLSIL.

The J gene is TRBJ2-2, the V gene TRBV7-2; 10 bases match TRBD2. The CDR3 totals 16 residues. V lost 4 bases, J lost 5 bases, and 7 bases stayed unmatched. Germline V gives CDR1 SGHTA, CDR2 FQGNSA. In DNA, the CDR3 is TGTGCCAGCAGCTCCCAGCGGGGGGGCTTGACCGGGGAGCTGTTTTTT. It specifies CASSSQRGGLTGELFF. The variable domain in full, with the rest retrieved from reference TRBV7-2 and TRBJ2-2, is GAGVSQSPSNKVTEKGKDVELRCDPISGHTALYWYRQSLGQGLEFLIYFQGNSAPDKSGLPSDRFSAERTGGSVSTLTIQRTQQEDSAVYLCASSSQRGGLTGELFFGEGSRLTVL.

This clone occurred a few times. The chain links TRBV5-6 to TRBJ1-2; TRBD1 matches 8 bases. Germline CDR1 reads SGHDT; CDR2 reads YYEEEE. Trimming removed 2 bases from V and 4 bases from J; junction bases left unmatched: 1. There are 13 residues in the CDR3. The CDR3 DNA sequence: TGTGCCAGCAGCTTCGGGACAGGCTATGGCTACACCTTC. Its translation: CASSFGTGYGYTF.

This rearrangement joins TRBV4-1 to TRBJ1-4, with 9 nucleotides matching TRBD1. This CDR3 is built from 18 residues. Losses at the gene ends were 2 bases for V and 7 bases for J; bases not matched to a gene: 14. Germline assignment: CDR1 MGHRA and CDR2 YSYEKL. This chain's CDR3 is CASSQPGTGLGGGEKLFF. The CDR3 DNA reads TGCGCCAGCAGCCAACCCGGGACAGGGCTTGGTGGGGGTGAAAAACTGTTTTTT.

This CDR3 is CASSLTPAVRDGGSYNEQFF. Written as DNA, the CDR3 is TGTGCCAGCAGCTTAACGCCCGCGGTCCGGGACGGGGGCTCCTACAATGAGCAGTTCTTC. The chain joins TRBV7-8 to TRBJ2-1; D might be TRBD2 (6 bases). Germline V gives CDR1 SGHVS, CDR2 FQNEAQ. Trimming took off 2 bases at V and 0 bases at J, with 23 bases between the two ends. CDR3 length: 20 residues. The full variable domain, with the rest looked up from reference TRBV7-8 and TRBJ2-1, is GAGVSQSPRYKVAKRGQDVALRCDPISGHVSLFWYQQALGQGPEFLTYFQNEAQLDKSGLPSDRFFAERPEGSVSTLKIQRTQQEDSAVYLCASSLTPAVRDGGSYNEQFFGPGTRLTVL.

The J gene is TRBJ2-1, the V gene TRBV29-1; maybe TRBD1 (5 bases). This CDR3 region has 12 residues. Germline V gene data show CDR1 as SQVTM and CDR2 as ANQGSEA. Trimming pared 6 bases from V and 9 bases from J, leaving 15 bases between. The CDR3 loop reads CSVRVQQGEQFF. CDR3 bases: TGCAGCGTCAGGGTCCAGCAGGGTGAGCAGTTCTTC.

The V and J genes are TRBV11-1 and TRBJ1-3; D is ambiguous. Trimming stripped 4 bases from V and 0 bases from J, with 10 bases between. Germline-derived CDR1 and CDR2 are SGHAT and FQDESV (reference sequence). The CDR3 has 15 amino acids. The CDR3 region has the DNA TGTGCCAGCAGCTCACTCCCGAACTCTGGAAACACCATATATTTT. Protein sequence: CASSSLPNSGNTIYF.

The chain combines TRBV5-1 with TRBJ1-1; D ambiguous. The V end was cut by 0 bases, the J end by 5 bases, with 8 bases between. Germline V gene data show CDR1 as SGHRS and CDR2 as YFSETQ. This CDR3 has 13 residues. CDR3 amino acids: CASSLAEGTEAFF. The CDR3 DNA sequence: TGCGCCAGCAGCTTGGCTGAGGGAACTGAAGCTTTCTTT.